Below are 9 T cell receptor beta chains sequenced from a single sample in a study of blood T cell repertoires in COVID-19. Only in-frame clones appear in the TCRdb table, and some are missing; sequencing was by immunoSEQ multiplex PCR. Here the sample spans approximately 150,000 clones, roughly 90% being singletons. The sample taken for sequencing was peripheral blood. The source is a woman aged 60-70 years with active or convalescent COVID-19.

V and J are TRBV2 and TRBJ1-2; 9 nucleotides align to TRBD1. Unmatched junction bases numbered 4, after V lost 10 bases and J lost 4 bases. This CDR3 contains 12 residues. The V gene's germline CDR1 is SNHLY and CDR2 FYNNEI. CDR3 region: CATGQGIYGYTF. Written as DNA, the CDR3 is TGTGCCACCGGACAGGGGATCTATGGCTACACCTTC.

V gene TRBV5-1 combines with J gene TRBJ2-7, with 7 bases fitting TRBD1. This CDR3 is 15 amino acids long. Per the germline V gene, CDR1 is SGHRS and CDR2 is YFSETQ. The junction had 10 bases not matched to a gene; V was cut back by 4 bases and J by 3 bases. In nucleotides, the CDR3 is TGCGCCAGCAGCCCTCAGGGGGTGCGTGGCTACGAGCAGTACTTC. Its translation is CASSPQGVRGYEQYF.

The rearrangement joins TRBV24-1 to TRBJ2-3; 8 bases line up with TRBD2. Unmatched junction bases numbered 6, after V lost 4 bases and J lost 1 base. The CDR3 consists of 16 residues. The germline V gene encodes CDR1 KGHDR and CDR2 SFDVKD. The CDR3 nucleotides are TGTGCCACCAGTGACCCCTCCGGGGGGGGCACAGATACGCAGTATTTT. Residues: CATSDPSGGGTDTQYF.

The rearrangement joins TRBV6-1 to TRBJ2-2; 7 nucleotides match TRBD2. The CDR3 is 17 amino acids. The V gene end was trimmed by 2 bases and the J gene end by 6 bases; junction bases not matched to a gene: 12. The germline gives CDR1 MNHNS, CDR2 SASEGT. Here the CDR3 reads CASSEWAWEGWSGELFF. The CDR3 DNA is TGTGCCAGCAGTGAATGGGCCTGGGAGGGGTGGTCCGGGGAGCTGTTTTTT.

V usage is TRBV30 and J usage is TRBJ2-1, with 10 positions matching TRBD1. V lost 5 bases to trimming and J lost 9 bases; unmatched junction nucleotides: 7. The germline V gene has CDR1 GTSNPN and CDR2 SVGIG (reference sequence). The CDR3 covers 13 residues. CDR3 coding DNA: TGTGCCTGGGCCGGGACAGGGGTTTTTGAGCAGTTCTTC. This translates into CAWAGTGVFEQFF.

The genes are TRBV7-2 and TRBJ2-5, with TRBD2 matching 7 bases. The CDR3 extends over 15 amino acids. J gave up 4 bases and V 1 base, and 6 bases lay outside the gene matches. CDR1 and CDR2 from the germline V gene are SGHTA and FQGNSA. The chain's CDR3 is CASSLDWTSSETQYF. In DNA, the CDR3 is TGTGCCAGCAGCTTAGACTGGACTAGTTCAGAGACCCAGTACTTC. Drawing the rest from reference TRBV7-2 and TRBJ2-5, the complete variable domain is GAGVSQSPSNKVTEKGKDVELRCDPISGHTALYWYRQSLGQGLEFLIYFQGNSAPDKSGLPSDRFSAERTGGSVSTLTIQRTQQEDSAVYLCASSLDWTSSETQYFGPGTRLLVL.

This chain uses TRBV25-1 with TRBJ2-7, with 8 positions matching TRBD1. The germline gives CDR1 MGHDK, CDR2 SYGVNS. CDR3 size: 14 residues. Losses at the gene ends were 0 bases for V and 6 bases for J; bases not matched to a gene: 4. This CDR3 is CASSEYRTGTEQYF. The CDR3 DNA follows: TGTGCCAGCAGTGAATATCGGACAGGGACCGAGCAGTACTTC.

This clone was counted a single time. The chain is built from TRBV2 and TRBJ2-7, with TRBD1 matching over 9 bases. V lost 10 bases and J lost 0; bases outside the gene matches: 13. The CDR3 loop spans 16 amino acids. Germline CDR1 is SNHLY and CDR2 is FYNNEI. In nucleotides, the CDR3 is TGTGCCACCCGATATAGTTCGGACAGGGGCTCCTACGAGCAGTACTTC. Protein sequence: CATRYSSDRGSYEQYF. The full variable domain, completed using reference TRBV2 and TRBJ2-7, is EPEVTQTPSHQVTQMGQEVILRCVPISNHLYFYWYRQILGQKVEFLVSFYNNEISEKSEIFDDQFSVERPDGSNFTLKIRSTKLEDSAMYFCATRYSSDRGSYEQYFGPGTRLTVT.

V is TRBV6-5 and J is TRBJ2-3, with D possibly matching TRBD1 (6 bases). CDR1 is MNHEY and CDR2 is SVGAGI in the germline V gene. CDR3 size: 12 residues. V lost 6 bases and J 5 bases, leaving 9 bases between the germline ends. Here the CDR3 reads CASRGAGDTQYF. The CDR3 DNA is TGTGCCAGCAGGGGGGCCGGAGATACGCAGTATTTT.